The 24 T cell receptor beta chains below all came from one sample that was sequenced in a study of T cell responses to AZD1222 COVID-19 vaccine. Clones were sequenced by immunoSEQ multiplex PCR, and TCRdb holds only the in-frame ones, with some missing. Of tens of thousands of clones in the sample, about 83% are singletons; the top ten hold more than 9%. Sample: peripheral blood, taken 28 days after the second AZD1222 dose. Receptors were obtained from an adult who received the AZD1222 COVID-19 vaccine.

The gene calls are TRBV6-1 and TRBJ2-7; unclear D gene. This CDR3 comprises 15 residues. Trimming cost V 2 bases and J 7 bases, with 18 bases left between them. Germline loops: CDR1 MNHNS, CDR2 SASEGT. This CDR3 is CASSEKSQGFSEQYF. The CDR3 DNA is TGTGCCAGCAGTGAAAAAAGTCAAGGATTCTCGGAGCAGTACTTC.

The rearrangement joins TRBV7-2 to TRBJ1-6; 7 nucleotides agree with TRBD1. This CDR3 comprises 15 residues. The junction had 10 bases not matched to a gene; V was cut back by 5 bases and J by 9 bases. Per the germline V gene, CDR1 is SGHTA and CDR2 is FQGNSA. In DNA form, the CDR3 reads TGTGCCAGCAGCCCGCAAAAGGGGGCCGTTTCACCCCTCCACTTT. As protein: CASSPQKGAVSPLHF. Full variable domain (remainder filled in from reference TRBV7-2 and TRBJ1-6): GAGVSQSPSNKVTEKGKDVELRCDPISGHTALYWYRQSLGQGLEFLIYFQGNSAPDKSGLPSDRFSAERTGGSVSTLTIQRTQQEDSAVYLCASSPQKGAVSPLHFGNGTRLTVT.

This clone has only one observation. The rearrangement links TRBV3-1 (or the pseudogene TRBV3-2) to TRBJ1-2; D unresolved. This CDR3 is built from 14 residues. Trimming took off 2 bases at V and 4 bases at J, with 11 bases between the two ends. The germline gives CDR1 LGHDT, CDR2 YNNKEL (reference sequence). CDR3 sequence reads: CASSQTSQIYGYTF. The CDR3 DNA sequence: TGTGCCAGCAGCCAAACTTCACAGATCTATGGCTACACCTTC.

The rearrangement links TRBV6-5 to TRBJ1-1; D gene unclear. Germline V CDR1 and CDR2: MNHEY, SVGAGI. V shed 4 bases and J shed 3 bases, with 6 bases lying between them. CDR3 size: 12 residues. CDR3 in amino acids: CASSSLYTEAFF. CDR3 sequence (DNA): TGTGCCAGCAGTTCACTCTACACTGAAGCTTTCTTT.

The V gene is TRBV28, the J gene TRBJ2-2; the D is unclear. Germline CDR1 is MDHEN and CDR2 is SYDVKM. CDR3 length equals 13 residues. The ends were cut back, 8 bases at V and 6 bases at J, with 13 bases in the middle. For the CDR3, the DNA is TGTGCCAGCTCTAGGGAATTAGCCGGGGAGCTGTTTTTT. Encoded protein: CASSRELAGELFF.

This CDR3 is CASGLVTGAINSPLHF. CDR3 sequence (DNA): TGTGCTAGTGGTTTGGTGACAGGGGCGATTAATTCACCCCTCCACTTT. The chain has TRBV12-5 and TRBJ1-6, with TRBD1 matching over 8 bases. V gave up 0 bases and J gave up 6 bases; unmatched junction bases: 4. The CDR3 loop spans 16 amino acids. Germline lookup yields CDR1 LGHNT and CDR2 FRNRAP.

The V call is TRBV5-1, the J call TRBJ2-7, with D tentatively TRBD2 (6 bases). V lost 5 bases, J lost 2 bases, and 14 bases lay in between. The CDR3 is made up of 14 amino acids. Germline CDR1 is SGHRS and CDR2 is YFSETQ. The CDR3 region has the DNA TGCGCCAGCAGTCCGGGAGCCCGAGCCTACGAGCAGTACTTC. This sequence encodes CASSPGARAYEQYF.

The chain uses TRBV19 and TRBJ1-4; D unclear. CDR1 is LNHDA and CDR2 is SQIVND in the germline V gene (reference sequence). V was shortened by 6 bases and J by 0 bases, with 8 bases between the two germline ends. The CDR3 spans 14 residues. The CDR3 sequence: CASSPTATNEKLFF. The CDR3 DNA follows: TGTGCCAGTAGCCCGACGGCAACTAATGAAAAACTGTTTTTT.

This chain uses TRBV3-1 (or the pseudogene TRBV3-2) with TRBJ1-2; D gene unclear. The ends were cut back, 3 bases at V and 8 bases at J, with 7 bases in the middle. CDR1 is LGHDT and CDR2 is YNNKEL in the germline V gene (reference sequence). The CDR3 has 11 amino acids. CDR3 loop: CASSHGSGYTF. DNA for the CDR3: TGTGCCAGCAGCCATGGGTCCGGCTACACCTTC.

The table lists this clone with a few counts. Because it lacks the conserved phenylalanine or tryptophan at the end, this CDR3 is likely a read error. The limits of the CDR3 on the DNA are not certain, so only TCRdb's listed CDR3 is given. The chain recombines TRBV16 with TRBJ2-7; the D call TRBD1 from the table was never checked on the DNA. 9 amino acids form the CDR3, both terminal residues included. CDR1 KGHSY and CDR2 FQNENV come from the germline V gene. The CDR3 reads CASSHTRSL.

The rearrangement uses TRBV6-2 or TRBV6-3 and TRBJ1-1, with unresolved D. The CDR3 contains 14 residues. Germline assignment: CDR1 MNHEY and CDR2 SVGEGT. Deletions cut 0 bases from V and 1 base from J, with 6 bases between. CDR3 protein: CASSYSMRNTEAFF. In DNA, the CDR3 is TGTGCCAGCAGTTACTCGATGCGGAACACTGAAGCTTTCTTT.

The chain links TRBV28 to TRBJ1-1, with D possibly being TRBD1 (6 bases). Trimming took off 3 bases at V and 11 bases at J, with 16 bases between the two ends. The CDR3 totals 13 residues. CDR1 MDHEN and CDR2 SYDVKM come from the germline V gene. The CDR3: CASSFYRGPGAFF. The DNA of the CDR3 is TGTGCCAGCAGTTTCTATCGGGGGCCGGGGGCTTTCTTT.

In this sample, this clone turned up once. The chain has TRBV2 and TRBJ1-6; the match to TRBD1 covers 8 bases. The germline CDR1 and CDR2 sequences are SNHLY and FYNNEI. The CDR3 has 15 amino acids. J gave up 7 bases and V 7 bases, and 9 bases lay outside the gene matches. As DNA, the CDR3 is TGTGCCAGCAATAAGGACAGGGCCGGGAATTCACCCCTCCACTTT. Its protein is CASNKDRAGNSPLHF. Complete variable domain (other parts from reference TRBV2 and TRBJ1-6): EPEVTQTPSHQVTQMGQEVILRCVPISNHLYFYWYRQILGQKVEFLVSFYNNEISEKSEIFDDQFSVERPDGSNFTLKIRSTKLEDSAMYFCASNKDRAGNSPLHFGNGTRLTVT.

The CDR3 here is CAISELTGYNSPLHF. In DNA form, the CDR3 reads TGTGCCATCAGTGAATTGACAGGTTATAATTCACCCCTCCACTTT. This chain links TRBV10-3 with TRBJ1-6; D is possibly TRBD1 (6 bases). The CDR3 runs to 15 residues. CDR1 ENHRY and CDR2 SYGVKD come from the germline V gene. Trimming stripped 3 bases from V and 4 bases from J, with 10 bases between.

The V gene is TRBV28, the J gene TRBJ1-4; maybe TRBD1 (6 bases). V was cut by 7 bases and J by 2 bases, with 14 bases left in between. The germline V gene encodes CDR1 MDHEN and CDR2 SYDVKM. This CDR3 has 15 residues. The CDR3, as DNA: TGTGCCAGCACCTCACTAGGACAGACTAATGAAAAACTGTTTTTT. As protein: CASTSLGQTNEKLFF.

The genes are TRBV10-3 and TRBJ1-6; 7 bases are shared with TRBD1. From germline, CDR1 is ENHRY and CDR2 SYGVKD. The CDR3 extends over 16 amino acids. With V trimmed by 5 bases and J by 0 bases, 4 bases remained unmatched. The CDR3 DNA is TGTGCCATCAGTCCCCGGGACAGCTCCTATAATTCACCCCTCCACTTT. Residues: CAISPRDSSYNSPLHF.

The chain uses TRBV6-2 or TRBV6-3 and TRBJ2-1; D not resolved. The V and J ends lost 3 bases and 10 bases respectively, with 10 bases between them. The CDR3 consists of 12 residues. Germline V gives CDR1 MNHEY, CDR2 SVGEGT. Here the CDR3 DNA reads TGTGCCAGCAGTTATGGTTTCCGGGAGCAGTTCTTC. This codes for CASSYGFREQFF.

The chain couples TRBV9 to TRBJ1-3, with 8 bases matching TRBD1. The J segment lost 5 bases and the V segment lost 4 bases, leaving 5 bases of the junction unmatched. In germline, CDR1 is SGDLS, CDR2 YYNGEE. CDR3 length equals 14 residues. Written as DNA, the CDR3 is TGTGCCAGCAGCTCCCGGACAGGGAGAAACACCATATATTTT. As protein: CASSSRTGRNTIYF.

The chain has TRBV27 and TRBJ1-2; 8 bases map to TRBD1. V trimming: 5 bases; J trimming: 5 bases; junction bases outside the gene matches: 10. The germline V gene encodes CDR1 MNHEY and CDR2 SMNVEV (reference sequence). This CDR3 spans 15 amino acids. The chain's CDR3 is CASSTLAGGAYGYTF. The CDR3 coding sequence is TGTGCCAGCAGTACTCTCGCAGGGGGCGCGTATGGCTACACCTTC.

The gene calls are TRBV5-5 and TRBJ2-1, with D hard to call. Between the trimmed V and J ends, which lost 4 bases and 5 bases, there was a span of 13 bases. The CDR3 has 14 residues. CDR1 is SGHKS, CDR2 YYEKEE, per germline (reference sequence). The CDR3 loop reads CASSRTGRDNEQFF. In DNA, the CDR3 is TGTGCCAGCAGCCGGACGGGCCGAGACAATGAGCAGTTCTTC.

This clone was recorded once. The chain employs TRBV12-3 or TRBV12-4 and TRBJ1-4; 9 bases match TRBD1. This CDR3 spans 13 amino acids. V dropped 8 bases and J dropped 8; count of bases not matched to a gene: 6. For the CDR3, the DNA is TGTGCCAGCTGTGGGGGACAGGGAGAAAAACTGTTTTTT. Encoded protein: CASCGGQGEKLFF.

This clone was recorded once. The chain uses TRBV29-1 and TRBJ2-7, with 9 bases aligning to TRBD1. From germline, CDR1 is SQVTM and CDR2 ANQGSEA. The CDR3 extends over 14 amino acids. The trim removed 6 bases at V and 4 bases at J, leaving 10 bases unmatched. The CDR3 nucleotides read TGCAGCGTCCTAGGGGCGGGACAGGGTTACGAGCAGTACTTC. Translation: CSVLGAGQGYEQYF.

This sequence joins TRBV7-9 and TRBJ2-2; 8 nucleotides align to TRBD1. The CDR3 is made up of 16 amino acids. After removal of 4 bases from V and 1 base from J, the junction contained 5 bases not matched to a gene. Germline V gene sequence: CDR1 SEHNR, CDR2 FQNEAQ (reference sequence). Here the CDR3 reads CASSSSDRGNTGELFF. The CDR3 bases are TGTGCCAGCAGCTCAAGCGACAGGGGGAACACCGGGGAGCTGTTTTTT.

The chain has TRBV5-1 and TRBJ1-2; D is perhaps TRBD1 (6 bases). The CDR3 runs to 17 residues. Trimming stripped 4 bases from V and 1 base from J, with 20 bases between. In germline, CDR1 is SGHRS, CDR2 YFSETQ. The CDR3 DNA reads as TGCGCCAGCAGCGGAGTAACCGGGACATCCGTTAACTATGGCTACACCTTC. It codes for CASSGVTGTSVNYGYTF.